This T cell receptor (beta chain) was documented in a study of T cell responses to AZD1222 COVID-19 vaccine. Findings of the study overall: In all cases, repertoires were sampled only after the peak T cell response. Dominant at 160-218 and 743-854, vaccine-associated CD4 TCRs also spanned spike.

Concerning this clone: Its antigen remains unknown.

Losses at the gene ends were 11 bases for V and 4 bases for J; bases not matched to a gene: 6. The CDR3 consists of 12 residues. CDR1 and CDR2 (germline): LGHDT, YNNKEL (reference sequence). Clones were sequenced by immunoSEQ multiplex PCR, and TCRdb holds only the in-frame ones, with some missing. The sample lists about 150,000 clones; roughly 94% were seen once. This clonotype was sampled from an adult in good health. The chain couples TRBV3-1 (or the pseudogene TRBV3-2) to TRBJ1-2, with 8 bases matching TRBD1. The specimen was peripheral blood, collected on day 0 of AZD1222 vaccination. CDR3 nucleotides: TGTGCCGTCGGACAGGGTAGCTATGGCTACACCTTC. This sequence encodes CAVGQGSYGYTF.